This entry features one TCR beta chain sequence. The data derive from a study of cytomegalovirus exposure and HLA in healthy donors. The CDR3 contains 19 residues. Use of 60 Vbeta and 13 Jbeta primers characterized the PCR. Using immunoSEQ multiplex PCR, the repertoire was profiled, and TCRdb retains in-frame clones only, with some absent. The data show around 99,000 clones, with 74% seen just once and about 15% held by the top ten. The genes are TRBV21-1 and TRBJ2-5; TRBD2 reflects the table's D call only, with no check against the DNA. TRBV21-1 is marked as a pseudogene. The clonotype originates from a woman in her forties in good health and CMV-seropositive. Input material: PBMCs. This chain's CDR3 is CASRTPLADRNIGKKTQYF. CDR3 nucleotide sequence: TGTGCCAGCAGAACCCCCCTAGCGGACCGGAATATTGGCAAAAAGACCCAGTACTTC.